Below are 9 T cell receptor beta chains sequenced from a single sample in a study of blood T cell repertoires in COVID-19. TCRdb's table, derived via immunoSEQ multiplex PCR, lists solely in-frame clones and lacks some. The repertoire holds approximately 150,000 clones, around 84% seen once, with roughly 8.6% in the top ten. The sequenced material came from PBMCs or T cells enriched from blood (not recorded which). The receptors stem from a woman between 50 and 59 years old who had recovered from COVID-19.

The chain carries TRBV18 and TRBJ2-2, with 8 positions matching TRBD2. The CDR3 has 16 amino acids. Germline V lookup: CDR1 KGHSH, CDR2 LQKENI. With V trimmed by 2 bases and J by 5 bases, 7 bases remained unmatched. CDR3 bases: TGTGCCAGCTCACCATCGACTAGCGTGAGGACCGGGGAGCTGTTTTTT. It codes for CASSPSTSVRTGELFF.

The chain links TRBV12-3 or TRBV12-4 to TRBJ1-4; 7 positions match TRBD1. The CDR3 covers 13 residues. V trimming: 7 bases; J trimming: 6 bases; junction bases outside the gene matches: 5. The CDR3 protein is CASMGDSHEKLFF. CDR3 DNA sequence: TGTGCCAGCATGGGGGACAGTCATGAAAAACTGTTTTTT.

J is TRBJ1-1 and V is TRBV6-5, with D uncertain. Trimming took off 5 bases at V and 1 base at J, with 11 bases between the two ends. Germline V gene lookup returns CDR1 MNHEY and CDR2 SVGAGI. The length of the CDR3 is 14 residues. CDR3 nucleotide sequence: TGTGCCAGCAGTCCAGGCCCTACGAACACTGAAGCTTTCTTT. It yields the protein CASSPGPTNTEAFF.

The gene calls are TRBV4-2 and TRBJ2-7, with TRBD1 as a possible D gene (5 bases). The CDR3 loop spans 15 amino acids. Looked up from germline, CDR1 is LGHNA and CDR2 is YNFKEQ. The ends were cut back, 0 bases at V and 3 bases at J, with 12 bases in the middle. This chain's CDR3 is CASSQDQGIGYEQYF. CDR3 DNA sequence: TGTGCCAGCAGCCAAGATCAGGGAATAGGCTACGAGCAGTACTTC.

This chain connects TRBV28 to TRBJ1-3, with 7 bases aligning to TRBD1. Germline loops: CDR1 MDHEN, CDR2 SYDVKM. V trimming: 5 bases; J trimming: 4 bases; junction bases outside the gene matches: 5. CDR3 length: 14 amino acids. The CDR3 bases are TGTGCCAGCAGTCTTGACAGGGTAGGAAACACCATATATTTT. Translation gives CASSLDRVGNTIYF.

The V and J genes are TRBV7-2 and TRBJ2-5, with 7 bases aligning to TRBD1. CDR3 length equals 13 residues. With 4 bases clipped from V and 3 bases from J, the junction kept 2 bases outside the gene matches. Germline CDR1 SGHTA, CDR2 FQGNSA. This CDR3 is CASSWDRKETQYF. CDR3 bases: TGTGCCAGCAGCTGGGACAGAAAAGAGACCCAGTACTTC.

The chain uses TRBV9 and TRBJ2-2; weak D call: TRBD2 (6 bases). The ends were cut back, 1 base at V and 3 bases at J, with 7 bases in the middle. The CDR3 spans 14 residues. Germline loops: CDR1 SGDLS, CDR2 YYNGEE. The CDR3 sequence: CASSVWGDTGELFF. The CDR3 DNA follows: TGTGCCAGCAGCGTATGGGGGGACACCGGGGAGCTGTTTTTT.

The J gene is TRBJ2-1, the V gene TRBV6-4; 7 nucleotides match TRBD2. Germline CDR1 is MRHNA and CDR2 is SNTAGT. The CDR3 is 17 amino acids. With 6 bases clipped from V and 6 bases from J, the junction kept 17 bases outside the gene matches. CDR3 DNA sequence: TGTGCCAGCAGCGCCATACTTTGGACTAGTTTTAGCAATGAGCAGTTCTTC. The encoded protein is CASSAILWTSFSNEQFF.

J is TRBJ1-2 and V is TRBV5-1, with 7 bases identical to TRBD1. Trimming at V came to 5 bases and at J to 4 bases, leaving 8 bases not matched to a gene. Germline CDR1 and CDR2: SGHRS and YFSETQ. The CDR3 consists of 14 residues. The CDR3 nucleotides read TGCGCCAGCAGTCTCCTGACAGGGATCTATGGCTACACCTTC. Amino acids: CASSLLTGIYGYTF.